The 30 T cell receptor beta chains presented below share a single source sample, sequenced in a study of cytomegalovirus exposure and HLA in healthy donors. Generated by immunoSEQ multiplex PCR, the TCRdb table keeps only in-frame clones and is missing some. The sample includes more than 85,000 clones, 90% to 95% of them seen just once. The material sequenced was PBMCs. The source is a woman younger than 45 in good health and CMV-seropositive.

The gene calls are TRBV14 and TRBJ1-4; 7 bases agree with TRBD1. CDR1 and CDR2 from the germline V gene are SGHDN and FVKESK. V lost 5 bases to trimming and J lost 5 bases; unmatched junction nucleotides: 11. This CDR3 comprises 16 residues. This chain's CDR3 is CASSALTTGRNEKLFF. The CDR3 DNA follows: TGTGCCAGCAGCGCCTTAACGACAGGGAGAAATGAAAAACTGTTTTTT. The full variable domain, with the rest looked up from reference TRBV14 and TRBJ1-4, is EAGVTQFPSHSVIEKGQTVTLRCDPISGHDNLYWYRRVMGKEIKFLLHFVKESKQDESGMPNNRFLAERTGGTYSTLKVQPAELEDSGVYFCASSALTTGRNEKLFFGSGTQLSVL.

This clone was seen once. The CDR3 DNA follows: TGCGCCAGCAGCATGCTAGCGGGAGGCAACAATGAGCAGTTCTTC. This gives the protein CASSMLAGGNNEQFF. The chain recombines TRBV5-1 with TRBJ2-1; 11 bases are a match to TRBD2. The CDR3 contains 15 residues. Germline-derived CDR1 and CDR2 are SGHRS and YFSETQ. With 4 bases clipped from V and 5 bases from J, the junction kept 5 bases outside the gene matches.

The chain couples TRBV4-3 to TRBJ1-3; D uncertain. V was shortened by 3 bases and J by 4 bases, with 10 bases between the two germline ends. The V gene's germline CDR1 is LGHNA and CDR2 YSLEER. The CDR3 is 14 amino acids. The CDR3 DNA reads TGCGCCAGCAGCCATAGCTTAACCGGAAACACCATATATTTT. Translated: CASSHSLTGNTIYF.

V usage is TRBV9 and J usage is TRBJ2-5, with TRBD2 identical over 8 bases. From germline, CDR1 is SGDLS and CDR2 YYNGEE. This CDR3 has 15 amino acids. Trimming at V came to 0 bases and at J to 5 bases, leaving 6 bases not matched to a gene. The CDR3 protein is CASSVVGRGSETQYF. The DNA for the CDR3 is TGTGCCAGCAGCGTAGTCGGGAGGGGATCGGAGACCCAGTACTTC.

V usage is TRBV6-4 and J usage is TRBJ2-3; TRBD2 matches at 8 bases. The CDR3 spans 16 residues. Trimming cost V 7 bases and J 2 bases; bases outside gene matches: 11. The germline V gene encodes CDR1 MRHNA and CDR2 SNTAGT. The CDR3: CASTRRGGVNTDTQYF. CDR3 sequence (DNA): TGTGCCAGCACTCGACGGGGGGGAGTGAACACAGATACGCAGTATTTT.

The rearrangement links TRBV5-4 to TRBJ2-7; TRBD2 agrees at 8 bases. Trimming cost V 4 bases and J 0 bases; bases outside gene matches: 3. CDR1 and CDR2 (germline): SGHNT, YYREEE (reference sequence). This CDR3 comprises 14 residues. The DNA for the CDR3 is TGTGCCAGCAGCATTACTAGCGGCTCCTACGAGCAGTACTTC. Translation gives CASSITSGSYEQYF.

The CDR3 sequence: CASSPRDRSYEQYF. The CDR3 DNA is TGTGCCAGCAGCCCCCGGGACAGGTCGTACGAGCAGTACTTC. V and J are TRBV9 and TRBJ2-7; 8 nucleotides line up with TRBD1. J lost 4 bases, V lost 4 bases, and 7 bases had no gene match. In germline, CDR1 is SGDLS, CDR2 YYNGEE. The CDR3 runs to 14 residues. Supplemented by reference TRBV9 and TRBJ2-7, the full variable domain reads DSGVTQTPKHLITATGQRVTLRCSPRSGDLSVYWYQQSLDQGLQFLIQYYNGEERAKGNILERFSAQQFPDLHSELNLSSLELGDSALYFCASSPRDRSYEQYFGPGTRLTVT.

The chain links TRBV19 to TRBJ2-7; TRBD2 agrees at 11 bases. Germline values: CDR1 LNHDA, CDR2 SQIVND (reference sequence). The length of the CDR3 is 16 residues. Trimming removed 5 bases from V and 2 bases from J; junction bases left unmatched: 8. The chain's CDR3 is CASSSSTSGKPYEQYF. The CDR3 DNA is TGTGCCAGTAGTTCATCGACTAGCGGGAAGCCCTACGAGCAGTACTTC.

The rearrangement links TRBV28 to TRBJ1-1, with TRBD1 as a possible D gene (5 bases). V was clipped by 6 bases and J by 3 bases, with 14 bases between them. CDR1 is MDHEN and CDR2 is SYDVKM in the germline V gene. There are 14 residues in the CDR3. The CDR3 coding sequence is TGTGCCAGCAGGGAAACTCGACAGTACACTGAAGCTTTCTTT. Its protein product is CASRETRQYTEAFF.

In DNA, the CDR3 is TGTGCCAGCAGTTCGATGTCCGCGGGTAACGGGGAGCTGTTTTTT. Translation gives CASSSMSAGNGELFF. The chain uses TRBV11-3 and TRBJ2-2; a possible D gene is TRBD2 (5 bases). Looked up from germline, CDR1 is SGHNT and CDR2 is YENEEA. Trimming stripped 6 bases from V and 7 bases from J, with 18 bases between. This CDR3 has 15 residues.

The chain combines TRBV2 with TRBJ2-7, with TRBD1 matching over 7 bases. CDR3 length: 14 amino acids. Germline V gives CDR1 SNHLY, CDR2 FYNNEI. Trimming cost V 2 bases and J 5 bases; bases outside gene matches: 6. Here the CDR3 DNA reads TGTGCCAGCAGTGAATCGACAGGGCGGAACGAGCAGTACTTC. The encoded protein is CASSESTGRNEQYF.

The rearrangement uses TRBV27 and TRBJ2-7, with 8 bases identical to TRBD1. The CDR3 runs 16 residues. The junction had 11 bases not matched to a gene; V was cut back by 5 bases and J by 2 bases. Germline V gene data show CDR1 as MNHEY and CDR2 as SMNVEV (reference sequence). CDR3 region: CASSNGQGYATYEQYF. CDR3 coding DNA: TGTGCCAGCAGTAATGGACAGGGCTACGCAACCTACGAGCAGTACTTC.

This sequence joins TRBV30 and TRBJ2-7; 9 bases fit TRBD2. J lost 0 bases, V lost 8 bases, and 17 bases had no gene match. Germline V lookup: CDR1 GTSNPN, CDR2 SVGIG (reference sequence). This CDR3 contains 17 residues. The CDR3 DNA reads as TGTGCCCAAGACAGGTCCGGGGCTAGCGGGACCTCCTACGAGCAGTACTTC. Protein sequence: CAQDRSGASGTSYEQYF.

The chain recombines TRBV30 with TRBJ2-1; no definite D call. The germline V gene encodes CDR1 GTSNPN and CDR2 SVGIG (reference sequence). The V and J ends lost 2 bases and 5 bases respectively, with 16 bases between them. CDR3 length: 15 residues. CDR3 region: CAWSTTLSRNNEQFF. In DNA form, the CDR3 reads TGTGCCTGGAGTACGACTCTAAGTCGGAACAATGAGCAGTTCTTC.

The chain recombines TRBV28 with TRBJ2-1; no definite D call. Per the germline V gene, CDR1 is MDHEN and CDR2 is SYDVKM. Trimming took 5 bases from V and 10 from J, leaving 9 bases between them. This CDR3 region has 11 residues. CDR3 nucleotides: TGTGCCAGCAGTGTAACATCGGAGCAGTTCTTC. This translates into CASSVTSEQFF.

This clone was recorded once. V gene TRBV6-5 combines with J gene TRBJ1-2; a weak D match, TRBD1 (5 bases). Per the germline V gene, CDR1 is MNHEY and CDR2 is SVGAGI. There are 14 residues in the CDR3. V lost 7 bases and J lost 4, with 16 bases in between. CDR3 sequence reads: CASTTLQGAYGYTF. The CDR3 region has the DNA TGTGCCAGCACTACCCTGCAGGGCGCCTATGGCTACACCTTC.

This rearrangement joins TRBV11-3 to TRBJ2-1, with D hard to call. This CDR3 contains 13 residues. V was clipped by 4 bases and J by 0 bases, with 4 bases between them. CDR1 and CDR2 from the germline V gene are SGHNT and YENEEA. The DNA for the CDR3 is TGTGCCAGCAGCTCCAGCTCCTACAATGAGCAGTTCTTC. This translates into CASSSSSYNEQFF.

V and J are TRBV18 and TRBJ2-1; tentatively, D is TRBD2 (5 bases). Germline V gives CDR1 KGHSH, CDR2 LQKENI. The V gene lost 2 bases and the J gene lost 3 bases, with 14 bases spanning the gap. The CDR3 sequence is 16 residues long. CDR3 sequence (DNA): TGTGCCAGCTCACCATTTCGAGCGGAGCACTACAATGAGCAGTTCTTC. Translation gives CASSPFRAEHYNEQFF.

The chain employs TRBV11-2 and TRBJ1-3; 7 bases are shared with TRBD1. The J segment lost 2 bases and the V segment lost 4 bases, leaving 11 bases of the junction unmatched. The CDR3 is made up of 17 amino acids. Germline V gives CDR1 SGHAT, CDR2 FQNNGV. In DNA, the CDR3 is TGTGCCAGCAGCTCCCGAAGCGACAGGGTTGCTGGAAACACCATATATTTT. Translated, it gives CASSSRSDRVAGNTIYF.

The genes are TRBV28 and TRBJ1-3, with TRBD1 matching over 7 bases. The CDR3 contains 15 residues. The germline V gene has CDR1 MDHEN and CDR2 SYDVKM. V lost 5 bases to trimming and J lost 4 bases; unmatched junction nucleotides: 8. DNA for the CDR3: TGTGCCAGCAGTCCGACAGGGTTCGCGGGAAACACCATATATTTT. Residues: CASSPTGFAGNTIYF.

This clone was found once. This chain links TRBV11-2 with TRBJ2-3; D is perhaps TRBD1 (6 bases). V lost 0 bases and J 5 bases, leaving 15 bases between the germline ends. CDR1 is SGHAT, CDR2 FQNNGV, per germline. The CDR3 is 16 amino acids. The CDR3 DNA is TGTGCCAGCAGCTTAGACCCTCCAGGGGCCAGAGATACGCAGTATTTT. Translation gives CASSLDPPGARDTQYF.

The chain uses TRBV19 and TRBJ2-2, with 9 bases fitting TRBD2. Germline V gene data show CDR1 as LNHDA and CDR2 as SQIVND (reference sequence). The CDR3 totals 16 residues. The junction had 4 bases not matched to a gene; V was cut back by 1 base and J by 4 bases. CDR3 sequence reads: CASSIVGGRATGELFF. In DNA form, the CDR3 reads TGTGCCAGTAGTATAGTGGGCGGGAGGGCCACCGGGGAGCTGTTTTTT.

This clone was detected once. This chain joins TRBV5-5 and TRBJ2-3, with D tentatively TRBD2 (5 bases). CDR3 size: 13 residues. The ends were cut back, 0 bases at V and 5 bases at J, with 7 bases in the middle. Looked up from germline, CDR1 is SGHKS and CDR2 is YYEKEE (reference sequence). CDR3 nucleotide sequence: TGTGCCAGCAGCTTGGTCGGACTAGATACGCAGTATTTT. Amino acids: CASSLVGLDTQYF.

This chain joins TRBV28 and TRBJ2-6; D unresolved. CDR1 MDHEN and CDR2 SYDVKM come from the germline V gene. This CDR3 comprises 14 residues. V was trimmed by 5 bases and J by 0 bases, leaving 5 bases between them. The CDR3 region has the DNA TGTGCCAGCAGTACTACCTCTGGGGCCAACGTCCTGACTTTC. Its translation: CASSTTSGANVLTF.

CDR3 protein: CASSLADQPQHF. CDR3 DNA: TGTGCCAGCAGCTTGGCGGATCAGCCCCAGCATTTT. The chain employs TRBV5-6 and TRBJ1-5; no clear D. The CDR3 has 12 residues. Trimming took off 0 bases at V and 5 bases at J, with 3 bases between the two ends. Germline CDR1 reads SGHDT; CDR2 reads YYEEEE.

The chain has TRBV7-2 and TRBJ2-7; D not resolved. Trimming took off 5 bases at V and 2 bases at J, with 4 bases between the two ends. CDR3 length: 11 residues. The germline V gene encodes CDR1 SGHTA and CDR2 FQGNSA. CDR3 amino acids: CASSTTYEQYF. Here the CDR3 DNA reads TGTGCCAGCAGCACAACCTACGAGCAGTACTTC.

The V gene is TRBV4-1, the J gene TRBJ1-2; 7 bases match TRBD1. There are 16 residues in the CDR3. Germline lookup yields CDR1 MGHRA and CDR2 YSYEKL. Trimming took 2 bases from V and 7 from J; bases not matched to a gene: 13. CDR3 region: CASSQPAETGLRGYTF. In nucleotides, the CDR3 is TGCGCCAGCAGCCAACCGGCGGAGACAGGGCTTCGTGGCTACACCTTC.

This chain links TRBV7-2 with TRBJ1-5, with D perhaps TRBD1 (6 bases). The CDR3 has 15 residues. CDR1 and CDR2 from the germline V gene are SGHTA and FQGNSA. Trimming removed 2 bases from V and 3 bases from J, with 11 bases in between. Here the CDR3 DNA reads TGTGCCAGCAGCTTATACAGGGCCGCCAATCAGCCCCAGCATTTT. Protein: CASSLYRAANQPQHF.

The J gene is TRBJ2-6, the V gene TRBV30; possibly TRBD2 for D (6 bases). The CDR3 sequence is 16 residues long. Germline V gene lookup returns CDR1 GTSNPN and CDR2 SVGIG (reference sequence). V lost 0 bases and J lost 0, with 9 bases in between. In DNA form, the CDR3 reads TGTGCCTGGAGTGTCGGGAGCGGCTCTGGGGCCAACGTCCTGACTTTC. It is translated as CAWSVGSGSGANVLTF.

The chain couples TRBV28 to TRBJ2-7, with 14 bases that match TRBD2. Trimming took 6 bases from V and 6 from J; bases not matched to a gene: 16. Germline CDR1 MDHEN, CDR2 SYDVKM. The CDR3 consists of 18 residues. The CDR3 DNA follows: TGTGCCAGCAGCTCCGGACTAGCGGGAGGAGGATTCCGGGCCGAGCAGTACTTC. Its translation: CASSSGLAGGGFRAEQYF. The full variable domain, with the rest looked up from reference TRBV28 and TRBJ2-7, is DVKVTQSSRYLVKRTGEKVFLECVQDMDHENMFWYRQDPGLGLRLIYFSYDVKMKEKGDIPEGYSVSREKKERFSLILESASTNQTSMYLCASSSGLAGGGFRAEQYFGPGTRLTVT.